A selection of T cell receptor beta chains follows, all from one sample in a study of early T cells in non-severe SARS-CoV-2 infection. TCRdb independently ran MiXCR on the 5' RACE reads; one entry per CDR3 protein. This repertoire shows tens of thousands of distinct CDR3 sequences, about a tenth found once; its top ten account for roughly 9%. Sequenced: whole blood. These receptors all come from an adult who was a healthcare worker with PCR-confirmed SARS-CoV-2 infection or an uninfected control (not recorded which). The CDR3 runs from the conserved cysteine through the conserved F or W. The D gene is left open where the match is weak. Not all rows give a size; the values are once, few, many and, for expanded clones, a class.

V gene	J gene	D gene	clone size	CDR3 protein	CDR3 DNA
TRBV4-3	TRBJ1-4	-	-	CASSQNPIRGGGVEKLFF	TGCGCCAGCAGCCAAAACCCCATTCGGGGGGGCGGAGTGGAAAAACTGTTTTTT
TRBV3-1	TRBJ2-7	-	-	CASSQGWGREQYF	TGTGCCAGCAGCCAAGGCTGGGGACGAGAGCAGTACTTC
TRBV5-6	TRBJ1-2	-	many	CASSYDPQGYGYTF	TGTGCCAGCAGTTACGATCCACAGGGCTATGGCTACACCTTC
TRBV7-3	TRBJ2-1	-	few	CASSLTGGEQFF	TGTGCCAGCAGCTTAACAGGGGGTGAGCAGTTCTTC
TRBV7-8	TRBJ2-5	-	many	CASSQDMETQYF	TGTGCCAGCAGCCAAGATATGGAGACCCAGTACTTC
TRBV7-3	TRBJ1-5	-	many	CASSRDVYSNQPQHF	TGTGCCAGCAGCCGAGACGTCTATAGCAATCAGCCCCAGCATTTT
TRBV4-1	TRBJ2-1	-	medium-sized	CASSQDPYNEQFF	TGCGCCAGCAGCCAGGACCCCTACAATGAGCAGTTCTTC
TRBV18	TRBJ2-6	-	few	CASSPLEGPVERGSGANVLTF	TGTGCCAGCTCACCCTTGGAGGGCCCGGTAGAAAGGGGCTCTGGGGCCAACGTCCTGACTTTC
TRBV19	TRBJ2-6	-	many	CASSIPSSGANVLTF	TGTGCCAGTAGTATCCCCAGCTCTGGGGCCAACGTCCTGACTTTC
TRBV19	TRBJ1-5	-	many	CASSISYNQPQHF	TGTGCCAGTAGTATCAGTTACAATCAGCCCCAGCATTTT
TRBV7-7	TRBJ1-4	-	-	CASSRGGTNEKLFF	TGTGCTAGCAGCCGCGGCGGAACTAATGAAAAACTGTTTTTT
TRBV7-6	TRBJ1-5	-	many	CASSLYSRWDQPQHF	TGTGCCAGCAGCTTATACTCCAGGTGGGACCAGCCCCAGCATTTT
TRBV19	TRBJ2-1	TRBD2	many	CASSLHGGGSYNEQFF	TGTGCCAGTAGTCTCCACGGCGGGGGCTCCTACAATGAGCAGTTCTTC
TRBV11-3	TRBJ2-2	-	few	CASSSRGSLGELFF	TGTGCCAGCAGCTCCCGGGGCAGCCTCGGGGAGCTGTTTTTT
TRBV19	TRBJ2-1	TRBD2	few	CASSIGLAGNRDEQFF	TGTGCCAGTAGTATTGGACTAGCGGGGAATAGAGATGAGCAGTTCTTC
TRBV7-9	TRBJ2-7	TRBD2	many	CASSRASGGTLSYEQYF	TGTGCCAGCTCCCGGGCTAGCGGGGGCACACTCTCCTACGAGCAGTACTTC
TRBV7-9	TRBJ1-4	-	many	CASSSLMATNEKLFF	TGTGCCAGCAGCTCCCTTATGGCAACTAATGAAAAACTGTTTTTT
TRBV25-1	TRBJ2-1	-	-	CASKNPGPNNEQFF	TGTGCCAGCAAGAATCCGGGGCCCAACAATGAGCAGTTCTTC
TRBV2	TRBJ2-2	-	-	CASWQFANTGELFF	TGTGCCAGTTGGCAGTTCGCGAACACCGGGGAGCTGTTTTTT
TRBV6-2/TRBV6-3	TRBJ2-3	TRBD2	-	CASSPRSGAKDTQYF	TGTGCCAGCAGTCCCCGTAGCGGGGCCAAAGATACGCAGTATTTT
TRBV14	TRBJ1-1	-	-	CASSQTGWVTEAFF	TGTGCCAGCAGCCAAACAGGGTGGGTCACTGAAGCTTTCTTT
TRBV7-9	TRBJ2-3	-	-	CASSLSGVDTDTQYF	TGTGCCAGCAGCCTTTCAGGGGTGGACACAGATACGCAGTATTTT
TRBV2	TRBJ2-5	-	many	CASSEGQGAKTQYF	TGTGCCAGCAGTGAAGGGCAGGGAGCGAAGACCCAGTACTTC
TRBV6-1	TRBJ2-1	-	-	CASSPETYNEQFF	TGTGCCAGCTCCCCAGAGACTTACAATGAGCAGTTCTTC
TRBV12-3/TRBV12-4	TRBJ2-5	TRBD1	many	CASSRLPGQGGGETQYF	TGTGCCAGCAGCCGCTTACCTGGACAGGGGGGAGGAGAGACCCAGTACTTC
TRBV5-4	TRBJ1-3	TRBD1	few	CASTLDRGQRNTIYF	TGTGCCAGCACCCTCGACAGGGGACAGAGAAACACCATATATTTT
TRBV30	TRBJ2-3	-	-	CAWSVRDTQYF	TGTGCCTGGAGTGTACGAGATACGCAGTATTTT
TRBV7-9	TRBJ2-3	-	few	CASIKGRDTRLGDTQYF	TGTGCCAGCATCAAAGGCCGGGACACCCGGCTAGGGGATACGCAGTATTTT
TRBV12-3/TRBV12-4	TRBJ1-2	-	-	CASARVDPYGYTF	TGTGCCAGCGCCAGAGTAGACCCGTATGGCTACACCTTC
TRBV7-2	TRBJ1-6	-	few	CASSPERGSGNSPLHF	TGTGCCAGCAGCCCCGAGAGGGGAAGTGGGAATTCACCCCTCCACTTT
TRBV24-1	TRBJ2-3	TRBD2	many	CATSVGYRLAGGASTDTQYF	TGTGCCACCAGTGTCGGCTACCGACTAGCGGGGGGCGCTAGCACAGATACGCAGTATTTT
TRBV29-1	TRBJ1-2	-	-	CSVRTPDRGENGYTF	TGCAGCGTTAGAACTCCCGACCGCGGAGAGAATGGCTACACCTTC
TRBV7-6	TRBJ2-1	-	many	CASSPGAGSYNEQFF	TGTGCCAGCAGCCCTGGAGCGGGCTCCTACAATGAGCAGTTCTTC
TRBV3-1	TRBJ1-4	TRBD1	-	CASSPAGGTNEKLFF	TGTGCCAGCAGTCCCGCAGGGGGAACTAATGAAAAACTGTTTTTT
TRBV12-3/TRBV12-4	TRBJ2-1	TRBD2	few	CASSSASGGPRNEQFF	TGTGCCAGCAGTTCAGCATCGGGGGGGCCGAGGAATGAGCAGTTCTTC
TRBV4-1	TRBJ2-7	-	-	CASSLPPTGESYEQYF	TGCGCCAGCAGCCTCCCACCGACGGGGGAATCCTACGAGCAGTACTTC
TRBV4-2	TRBJ2-5	TRBD2	many	CASSPKILAGGPETQYF	TGTGCCAGCAGCCCGAAAATACTAGCGGGGGGGCCCGAGACCCAGTACTTC
TRBV29-1	TRBJ2-3	TRBD2	many	CSVEDLAGGLTDTQYF	TGCAGCGTTGAAGACTTAGCGGGGGGGTTGACAGATACGCAGTATTTT
TRBV7-7	TRBJ2-1	-	many	CASSLRPGSNEQFF	TGTGCCAGCAGCTTAAGGCCGGGAAGCAATGAGCAGTTCTTC
TRBV30	TRBJ1-1	-	many	CAWSVSGTEAFF	TGTGCCTGGAGTGTATCAGGGACTGAAGCTTTCTTT
TRBV20-1	TRBJ2-1	-	many	CSARAPFSEQFF	TGCAGTGCTAGAGCACCCTTTAGTGAGCAGTTCTTC
TRBV3-1	TRBJ1-5	-	-	CASSRGGGNQPQHF	TGTGCCAGCAGCAGGGGGGGAGGCAATCAGCCCCAGCATTTT
TRBV10-1	TRBJ1-5	TRBD1	-	CASSEPSTGCYSNQPQHF	TGCGCCAGCAGTGAGCCCTCGACAGGGTGCTATAGCAATCAGCCCCAGCATTTT
TRBV19	TRBJ1-4	-	-	CASSSVESSERVKLFF	TGTGCCAGTAGTTCCGTCGAATCGAGCGAAAGGGTAAAACTGTTTTTT
TRBV5-1	TRBJ2-7	-	few	CASSLALGPDYEQYF	TGCGCCAGCAGCTTGGCCCTCGGGCCGGACTACGAGCAGTACTTC
TRBV11-2	TRBJ2-3	-	many	CASSLDLSSPQYF	TGTGCCAGCAGCTTAGATCTGAGCAGCCCGCAGTATTTT
TRBV15	TRBJ2-5	-	many	CATSGRNGDLETQYF	TGTGCCACCAGCGGCCGAAATGGAGATTTGGAGACCCAGTACTTC
TRBV28	TRBJ2-1	-	-	CASSFSDNEQFF	TGTGCCAGCAGTTTCAGTGACAACGAGCAGTTCTTC
TRBV5-6	TRBJ2-7	-	many	CASSLVIEPYEQYF	TGTGCCAGCAGCTTGGTTATAGAACCCTACGAGCAGTACTTC
TRBV4-3	TRBJ1-6	-	-	CASSRSGYYNSPLHF	TGCGCCAGCAGCCGAAGTGGATATTATAATTCACCCCTCCACTTT
TRBV5-4	TRBJ1-1	-	many	CASSINRVGTEAFF	TGTGCCAGCAGCATAAACAGGGTAGGCACTGAAGCTTTCTTT
TRBV4-3	TRBJ2-1	-	few	CASSQSARQANEQFF	TGCGCCAGCAGCCAAAGTGCTCGACAGGCTAATGAGCAGTTCTTC